The rows below give T cell receptor beta chains drawn from one sample of a study of CD8 T cells in ankylosing spondylitis. Via MiXCR, TCRdb re-called the 5' RACE reads, giving one row per CDR3 protein. Among hundreds of thousands of distinct CDR3 sequences listed, more than 9.5% were seen once. The sequenced material came from blood, either unsorted or a sorted T cell fraction (not recorded which). These TCRs come from a male donor with ankylosing spondylitis. CDR3s leave out the opening cysteine and the closing phenylalanine or tryptophan. A D gene is named only where the DNA matches it firmly. Clone size appears in some rows only: once, few, many, or a class for an expanded clone.

clone size	J gene	D gene	V gene	CDR3 protein
.	TRBJ2-6	.	TRBV4-2	ASSQGTLPSGANVLT
few	TRBJ1-1	.	TRBV10-2	ASSQDWNTEAF
.	TRBJ1-1	.	TRBV12-3/TRBV12-4	ASSPILLEAF
.	TRBJ1-5	.	TRBV5-1	ASSLEGRDNQPQH
.	TRBJ1-5	.	TRBV2	ASSEEGRDQPQH
many	TRBJ2-5	.	TRBV29-1	SVENPTGEAKEETQY
few	TRBJ1-2	.	TRBV3-1	ASSQRQLRGYT
.	TRBJ1-3	.	TRBV12-3/TRBV12-4	ASSTWGLSGNTIY
few	TRBJ1-2	.	TRBV25-1	ASSDPGSLKPHGYT
.	TRBJ2-5	TRBD2	TRBV5-1	ASSSRGSGPPGTQY
few	TRBJ2-1	.	TRBV5-1	ASSLGLDVGEQF
.	TRBJ2-7	.	TRBV7-2	ASSLNPGYEQY
.	TRBJ1-5	.	TRBV20-1	SALRGNQPQH
.	TRBJ1-4	.	TRBV7-2	ASSLVAGGENEKLF
few	TRBJ2-5	.	TRBV20-1	SARDVGQETQY
.	TRBJ2-7	TRBD1	TRBV15	ATSRDRLGTVYEQY
.	TRBJ2-1	TRBD2	TRBV5-1	ASSVGLAGGHEQF
.	TRBJ2-1	.	TRBV3-1	ASSQVPGPYNEQF
.	TRBJ1-1	.	TRBV15	ATSKEAATGTEAF
few	TRBJ2-2	TRBD2	TRBV12-3/TRBV12-4	ASRPAGGSTGELF
.	TRBJ1-1	.	TRBV12-3/TRBV12-4	ASSFLGENTEAF
few	TRBJ2-4	.	TRBV11-2	ASSFSRDIQY
few	TRBJ1-1	.	TRBV27	ASSFSGLNTEAF
few	TRBJ2-1	.	TRBV7-2	ASSLAGSVYEQF
.	TRBJ2-1	.	TRBV5-4	ASSTPRDGNEQF
.	TRBJ2-1	TRBD2	TRBV5-5	ASSLGAGGVDNEQF
.	TRBJ2-1	.	TRBV2	ASSGGLDGSTHNEQF
few	TRBJ2-3	.	TRBV15	ATSRSPGQTAGDTQY
.	TRBJ1-1	TRBD1	TRBV10-3	AISDIPDRASTEAF
few	TRBJ1-2	TRBD1	TRBV27	ASSSVHRGSFYGYT
.	TRBJ2-3	TRBD2	TRBV10-3	AISESKITSGGFQDTQY
few	TRBJ2-1	TRBD2	TRBV29-1	SGGGAGGRYNEQF
.	TRBJ2-5	TRBD1	TRBV20-1	SALRPTGGETQY
few	TRBJ2-2	.	TRBV12-3/TRBV12-4	ASSLNRVTGELF
.	TRBJ2-2	.	TRBV2	ASSTSLARISAGELF
.	TRBJ1-1	.	TRBV2	ASSESRGMNTEAF
.	TRBJ2-7	TRBD1	TRBV2	ASSEPQRRTGTYEQY
few	TRBJ2-3	TRBD2	TRBV7-2	ASSSGTRKGTDTQY
few	TRBJ2-5	TRBD1	TRBV13	ASSQWSGPGGRTQY
.	TRBJ1-2	.	TRBV20-1	SALTGWDYGYT
.	TRBJ2-7	TRBD2	TRBV11-2	ASSLGLAGETSSYEQY
few	TRBJ2-1	.	TRBV5-5	ASSSTLTSYNEQF
.	TRBJ2-5	TRBD1	TRBV7-2	ASSFKGAETQY
.	TRBJ1-1	.	TRBV24-1	ATSEGDNEAF